These 29 T cell receptor beta chains were sequenced from one sample in a study of neoadjuvant anti-PD-1 for oral cavity cancer. Profiling relied on immunoSEQ multiplex PCR, and the TCRdb table lists in-frame clones only, not all of them. The sample holds approximately 67,000 clones; 80% to 90% are singletons and the top ten take approximately 3.6%. This specimen was PBMCs, taken before nivolumab (anti-PD-1) treatment. The receptors stem from a person aged 40 to 85 with oral cavity squamous cell carcinoma.

V is TRBV2 and J is TRBJ2-7; D is possibly TRBD1 (5 bases). Between the trimmed V and J ends, which lost 5 bases and 6 bases, there was a span of 17 bases. CDR3 size: 14 residues. CDR1 is SNHLY and CDR2 is FYNNEI in the germline V gene. The CDR3 reads CASSKETVSSEQYF. The CDR3 coding sequence is TGTGCCAGCAGTAAGGAGACAGTATCAAGCGAGCAGTACTTC. Supplemented by reference TRBV2 and TRBJ2-7, the full variable domain reads EPEVTQTPSHQVTQMGQEVILRCVPISNHLYFYWYRQILGQKVEFLVSFYNNEISEKSEIFDDQFSVERPDGSNFTLKIRSTKLEDSAMYFCASSKETVSSEQYFGPGTRLTVT.

The J gene is TRBJ2-7, the V gene TRBV14, with a possible D match to TRBD1 (5 bases). The CDR3 is 13 amino acids. V was trimmed by 0 bases and J by 7 bases, leaving 10 bases between them. CDR1 is SGHDN and CDR2 is FVKESK in the germline V gene. The CDR3 sequence is CASSQDNRWEQYF. CDR3 nucleotides: TGTGCCAGCAGCCAAGATAACAGGTGGGAGCAGTACTTC.

The chain combines TRBV19 with TRBJ1-5; 8 nucleotides align to TRBD1. Germline lookup yields CDR1 LNHDA and CDR2 SQIVND (reference sequence). The CDR3 contains 16 residues. V lost 7 bases and J lost 0; bases outside the gene matches: 8. The CDR3 reads CASNPGQGYSNQPQHF. CDR3 nucleotides: TGTGCCAGTAACCCCGGACAGGGTTATAGCAATCAGCCCCAGCATTTT.

The chain combines TRBV7-9 with TRBJ2-1, with 8 nucleotides matching TRBD2. V was pared by 3 bases and J by 5 bases, with 9 bases of the junction left unmatched. Germline V gene data show CDR1 as SEHNR and CDR2 as FQNEAQ (reference sequence). This CDR3 contains 16 residues. CDR3: CASSFALAVLHNEQFF. The CDR3 nucleotides read TGTGCCAGCAGCTTTGCACTAGCGGTACTTCACAATGAGCAGTTCTTC.

The gene calls are TRBV10-3 and TRBJ2-2; perhaps TRBD2 as D (5 bases). Germline V gene data show CDR1 as ENHRY and CDR2 as SYGVKD. The CDR3 consists of 15 residues. Trimming removed 4 bases at V and 4 bases at J, with 13 bases between. The CDR3 loop reads CAISVGFAGTGELFF. DNA of the CDR3: TGTGCCATCAGTGTAGGGTTCGCGGGCACCGGGGAGCTGTTTTTT.

This sequence joins TRBV5-1 and TRBJ2-2; D call uncertain. The CDR3 has 14 amino acids. In germline, CDR1 is SGHRS, CDR2 YFSETQ. The germline V and J ends were trimmed by 1 base and 1 base, with 5 bases remaining between them. CDR3 coding DNA: TGCGCCAGCAGCTTGACAGTGAACACCGGGGAGCTGTTTTTT. Translation gives CASSLTVNTGELFF.

The chain combines TRBV5-4 with TRBJ2-7, with D unresolved. CDR1 SGHNT and CDR2 YYREEE come from the germline V gene (reference sequence). CDR3 length: 11 amino acids. Trimming left V 4 bases short and J 4 bases short, with 6 bases between. The CDR3 region is CASSAEYEQYF. CDR3 bases: TGTGCCAGCAGCGCCGAATACGAGCAGTACTTC. The full variable domain, in which reference TRBV5-4 and TRBJ2-7 provide the parts outside the CDR3, is ETGVTQSPTHLIKTRGQQVTLRCSSQSGHNTVSWYQQALGQGPQFIFQYYREEENGRGNFPPRFSGLQFPNYSSELNVNALELDDSALYLCASSAEYEQYFGPGTRLTVT.

The CDR3 here is CASSLAGLAGTDTQYF. CDR3 nucleotides: TGCGCCAGCAGCTTGGCCGGACTAGCGGGCACAGATACGCAGTATTTT. This chain uses TRBV5-1 with TRBJ2-3, with 10 bases fitting TRBD2. Germline CDR1 is SGHRS and CDR2 is YFSETQ. J lost 1 base, V lost 0 bases, and 2 bases had no gene match. The CDR3 totals 16 residues.

The chain links TRBV5-1 to TRBJ1-1; D remains unclear. V gave up 4 bases and J gave up 4 bases, with 14 bases separating them. This CDR3 spans 14 amino acids. Germline values: CDR1 SGHRS, CDR2 YFSETQ. CDR3 DNA sequence: TGCGCCAGCAGCATGGAAGGGTACGGCACTGAAGCTTTCTTT. Amino acids: CASSMEGYGTEAFF.

J is TRBJ2-6 and V is TRBV5-1; D unresolved. The CDR3 runs to 16 residues. Germline-derived CDR1 and CDR2 are SGHRS and YFSETQ. V lost 0 bases and J 2 bases, leaving 9 bases between the germline ends. CDR3 region: CASSLVGSTGANVLTF. The CDR3 DNA reads as TGCGCCAGCAGCTTGGTGGGCTCTACTGGGGCCAACGTCCTGACTTTC.

V gene TRBV27 combines with J gene TRBJ2-7; D could derive from TRBD1 or TRBD2 (6 bases each). Germline values: CDR1 MNHEY, CDR2 SMNVEV (reference sequence). Trimming took off 3 bases at V and 4 bases at J, with 10 bases between the two ends. The CDR3 runs to 13 residues. CDR3 sequence reads: CASSFGGQYEQYF. The CDR3 coding sequence is TGTGCCAGCAGTTTTGGGGGGCAATACGAGCAGTACTTC.

The chain employs TRBV7-9 and TRBJ1-1; D is undetermined. The CDR3 is 14 residues long. The V gene's germline CDR1 is SEHNR and CDR2 FQNEAQ (reference sequence). V lost 4 bases to trimming and J lost 4 bases, with 13 bases between them. CDR3 sequence reads: CASSSQVASTEAFF. CDR3 in DNA: TGTGCCAGCAGCTCTCAGGTTGCCAGCACTGAAGCTTTCTTT.

The chain has TRBV9 and TRBJ2-3; the D is unclear. Germline CDR1 is SGDLS and CDR2 is YYNGEE. Trimming stripped 0 bases from V and 3 bases from J, with 8 bases between. CDR3 length equals 14 residues. This CDR3 reads CASSVGTYTDTQYF. The DNA for the CDR3 is TGTGCCAGCAGCGTAGGGACCTATACAGATACGCAGTATTTT.

The rearrangement joins TRBV5-4 to TRBJ2-1; the D gene is possibly TRBD2 (6 bases). Trimming took 0 bases from V and 0 from J, leaving 10 bases between them. Germline V gene data show CDR1 as SGHNT and CDR2 as YYREEE (reference sequence). This CDR3 spans 16 amino acids. The CDR3 region is CASSLGTNPSYNEQFF. The CDR3 DNA reads TGTGCCAGCAGCTTGGGGACTAATCCCTCCTACAATGAGCAGTTCTTC.

V and J are TRBV20-1 and TRBJ1-2; D gene uncertain. Germline CDR1 is DFQATT and CDR2 is SNEGSKA (reference sequence). V lost 6 bases to trimming and J lost 4 bases, with 9 bases between them. The CDR3 runs 11 residues. CDR3 sequence: CSAIHFYGYTF. The CDR3 bases are TGCAGTGCCATTCACTTCTATGGCTACACCTTC.

The rearrangement joins TRBV4-1 to TRBJ2-5, with 8 nucleotides matching TRBD2. The V segment lost 1 base and the J segment 1 base; nucleotides outside the gene matches: 5. Germline CDR1 is MGHRA and CDR2 is YSYEKL. The CDR3 loop spans 16 amino acids. CDR3 DNA: TGCGCCAGCAGCCAAGTCCCAGCGGGGGCCCAAGAGACCCAGTACTTC. Translating gives CASSQVPAGAQETQYF.

The chain employs TRBV6-5 and TRBJ2-7; 8 bases align to TRBD2. The length of the CDR3 is 15 residues. Germline lookup yields CDR1 MNHEY and CDR2 SVGAGI. The J segment lost 0 bases and the V segment lost 2 bases, leaving 3 bases of the junction unmatched. The CDR3 nucleotides are TGTGCCAGCAGTTACGGAGGGACTAGCTCCTACGAGCAGTACTTC. Its translation: CASSYGGTSSYEQYF.

This clone was found a few times. The chain recombines TRBV10-1 with TRBJ2-1, with 9 bases that match TRBD1. CDR1 is WNHNN, CDR2 SYGVQD, per germline (reference sequence). After removal of 7 bases from V and 12 bases from J, the junction contained 13 bases not matched to a gene. This CDR3 is 14 amino acids long. CDR3 sequence reads: CASTPGTGLNRQFF. The DNA of the CDR3 is TGCGCCAGCACACCCGGGACAGGGTTGAACAGGCAGTTCTTC.

The gene calls are TRBV4-1 and TRBJ1-6; D not resolved. The CDR3 loop spans 16 amino acids. From germline, CDR1 is MGHRA and CDR2 YSYEKL. V was cut by 0 bases and J by 7 bases, with 13 bases left in between. In DNA form, the CDR3 reads TGCGCCAGCAGCCAAGATTCTGTTCCTTCGAATTCACCCCTCCACTTT. It is translated as CASSQDSVPSNSPLHF.

The chain uses TRBV10-3 and TRBJ2-2; D might be TRBD2 (5 bases). The germline gives CDR1 ENHRY, CDR2 SYGVKD. Deletions cut 5 bases from V and 6 bases from J, with 10 bases between. CDR3 length: 13 residues. Here the CDR3 reads CAISSSVSGELFF. As DNA, the CDR3 is TGTGCCATCAGTAGTAGCGTCTCCGGGGAGCTGTTTTTT.

The chain links TRBV9 to TRBJ2-2; D remains ambiguous. The ends were cut back, 1 base at V and 0 bases at J, with 4 bases in the middle. Per germline, CDR1 SGDLS and CDR2 YYNGEE. This CDR3 has 14 residues. CDR3 DNA: TGTGCCAGCAGCGTATCCTCGAACACCGGGGAGCTGTTTTTT. Translation: CASSVSSNTGELFF.

The V call is TRBV9, the J call TRBJ2-7, with 8 nucleotides matching TRBD1. The germline gives CDR1 SGDLS, CDR2 YYNGEE. The CDR3 has 15 residues. V lost 4 bases and J lost 7; bases outside the gene matches: 13. CDR3 DNA: TGTGCCAGCAGCCCGTCTTCGGGACAGGTCGGAGAGCAGTACTTC. The encoded protein is CASSPSSGQVGEQYF. The variable domain in full, completed from reference TRBV9 and TRBJ2-7, reads DSGVTQTPKHLITATGQRVTLRCSPRSGDLSVYWYQQSLDQGLQFLIQYYNGEERAKGNILERFSAQQFPDLHSELNLSSLELGDSALYFCASSPSSGQVGEQYFGPGTRLTVT.

The gene calls are TRBV15 and TRBJ1-1; weak D call: TRBD1 (6 bases). V was trimmed by 1 base and J by 0 bases, leaving 9 bases between them. This CDR3 contains 15 residues. CDR1 and CDR2 (germline): LNHNV, YYDKDF (reference sequence). CDR3 nucleotides: TGTGCCACCAGCAGAGGTACAGGGCTGAACACTGAAGCTTTCTTT. It encodes CATSRGTGLNTEAFF.

The rearrangement links TRBV10-3 to TRBJ2-2; 7 positions agree with TRBD2. In germline, CDR1 is ENHRY, CDR2 SYGVKD. The CDR3 has 15 residues. The J segment lost 0 bases and the V segment lost 8 bases, leaving 6 bases of the junction unmatched. The CDR3 nucleotides are TGTGCCATCGCAGGGAGCGGGACGAACACCGGGGAGCTGTTTTTT. Translation: CAIAGSGTNTGELFF.

This rearrangement joins TRBV6-6 to TRBJ2-7, with TRBD1 as a possible D gene (6 bases). V lost 2 bases, J lost 2 bases, and 10 bases lay in between. Germline CDR1 is MNHNY and CDR2 is SVGAGI (reference sequence). This CDR3 comprises 14 residues. CDR3 sequence reads: CASSYQQGPYEQYF. The DNA for the CDR3 is TGTGCCAGCAGTTACCAACAGGGACCCTACGAGCAGTACTTC.

A single count supports this clone. The V call is TRBV5-1, the J call TRBJ2-7, with TRBD1 identical over 7 bases. CDR1 SGHRS and CDR2 YFSETQ come from the germline V gene. This CDR3 is 14 amino acids long. J was trimmed by 5 bases and V by 4 bases; bases with no gene match: 9. This CDR3 is CASSLQGVGNEQYF. The CDR3 DNA is TGCGCCAGCAGCCTGCAGGGGGTAGGGAACGAGCAGTACTTC.

The rearrangement uses TRBV5-1 and TRBJ2-1, with a weak D call TRBD1 (6 bases). This CDR3 region has 14 residues. The ends were cut back, 2 bases at V and 8 bases at J, with 14 bases in the middle. Germline loops: CDR1 SGHRS, CDR2 YFSETQ. CDR3 amino acids: CASSFFRGEDEQFF. Here the CDR3 DNA reads TGCGCCAGCAGCTTCTTCAGGGGCGAGGATGAGCAGTTCTTC.

The chain employs TRBV11-2 and TRBJ2-3; 11 bases are shared with TRBD2. Looked up from germline, CDR1 is SGHAT and CDR2 is FQNNGV. CDR3 size: 16 residues. The trim removed 5 bases at V and 1 base at J, leaving 5 bases unmatched. CDR3 sequence: CASSPTLAGGTDTQYF. DNA for the CDR3: TGTGCCAGCAGCCCCACACTAGCGGGGGGCACAGATACGCAGTATTTT.

The table lists this clone with a few counts. The rearrangement uses TRBV5-1 and TRBJ1-6; D ambiguous. CDR1 and CDR2 (germline): SGHRS, YFSETQ. The CDR3 runs to 14 residues. Trimming shortened V by 7 bases and J by 3 bases, and 11 bases separated the two germline ends. CDR3: CASAVGDYNSPLHF. CDR3 DNA: TGCGCCAGCGCGGTCGGGGACTATAATTCACCCCTCCACTTT.